This T cell receptor beta chain was identified in a study of T-cell memory formation after mild COVID-19. Overall study results and limits: Second-wave clones peaking on day 37 lacked confirmed SARS-CoV-2 specificity. Those CD4+ clones that contracted were mainly in CM and EM (CD8+ ones in EMRA).

This clonotype has just a few counts. Its antigen remains unknown. Using its own MiXCR run on the 5' RACE reads, TCRdb lists one record per CDR3 protein. The data hold around 150,000 distinct CDR3 sequences, with about 9.9% observed a single time. Sequenced input: PBMCs or a T cell subset sorted from them (not recorded which). This clonotype originated in a man between 18 and 35 years old who had mild COVID-19 (a few samples of this study predate the infection). Cell type and time point are not known.

The chain's CDR3 is CASSLAAGYQPQHF. The DNA of the CDR3 is TGCGCCAGCAGCTTGGCCGCGGGGTATCAGCCCCAGCATTTT. This chain joins TRBV5-1 and TRBJ1-5; D remains ambiguous. Trimming took 0 bases from V and 5 from J, leaving 9 bases between them. In germline, CDR1 is SGHRS, CDR2 YFSETQ. The CDR3 covers 14 residues.